The 20 T cell receptor beta chains presented below share a single source sample, sequenced in a study of CD8 T cells in ankylosing spondylitis. One entry per CDR3 protein, called by TCRdb with MiXCR from the 5' RACE reads. The sample contains 150,000 to 200,000 distinct CDR3 sequences, 10% to 15% of which appear only once. Sample: blood, either unsorted or a sorted T cell fraction (not recorded which). Receptor source: a female donor with ankylosing spondylitis or in good health (not recorded which).

This clonotype was detected many times. CDR3 sequence (DNA): TGTGCCAGCAGCTCCTCCGGGACGGGAAATCAGCCCCAGCATTTT. It yields the protein CASSSSGTGNQPQHF. The chain uses TRBV5-4 and TRBJ1-5, with D possibly being TRBD1 (5 bases). CDR3 length: 15 amino acids. Trimming left V 3 bases short and J 4 bases short, with 14 bases between. Germline V gene data show CDR1 as SGHNT and CDR2 as YYREEE (reference sequence).

This clonotype was seen a few times. The rearrangement joins TRBV14 to TRBJ2-2; no clear D. This CDR3 comprises 16 residues. Germline-derived CDR1 and CDR2 are SGHDN and FVKESK. Trimming took 0 bases from V and 0 from J, leaving 8 bases between them. The CDR3 protein is CASSQEIGSNTGELFF. The CDR3, as DNA: TGTGCCAGCAGCCAAGAAATTGGCTCGAACACCGGGGAGCTGTTTTTT.

In its sample, this clonotype was seen many times. The chain recombines TRBV10-3 with TRBJ1-1, with 7 bases identical to TRBD1. The CDR3 runs to 14 residues. Germline CDR1 reads ENHRY; CDR2 reads SYGVKD. V trimming: 6 bases; J trimming: 1 base; junction bases outside the gene matches: 5. CDR3 bases: TGTGCCATCAGGGATGGGACAGCGAACACTGAAGCTTTCTTT. Amino acid sequence: CAIRDGTANTEAFF.

This clonotype was found many times. This rearrangement joins TRBV20-1 to TRBJ1-3, with unresolved D. The CDR3 runs 11 residues. Germline CDR1 and CDR2: DFQATT and SNEGSKA (reference sequence). V was shortened by 6 bases and J by 3 bases, with 6 bases between the two germline ends. Here the CDR3 reads CSATDGNTIYF. CDR3 nucleotides: TGCAGTGCAACCGATGGAAACACCATATATTTT.

This clonotype was seen at least ten times. The rearrangement uses TRBV29-1 and TRBJ1-2, with a weak D call TRBD1 (5 bases). This CDR3 region has 13 residues. Germline assignment: CDR1 SQVTM and CDR2 ANQGSEA. V was cut by 7 bases and J by 4 bases, with 16 bases left in between. The CDR3 spells CSGGVQGGYGYTF. In nucleotides, the CDR3 is TGCAGCGGGGGCGTGCAGGGTGGCTATGGCTACACCTTC.

The sample holds many counts of this clonotype. The chain uses TRBV5-5 and TRBJ1-5; 7 nucleotides match TRBD1. The germline CDR1 and CDR2 sequences are SGHKS and YYEKEE (reference sequence). This CDR3 region has 16 residues. The V and J ends lost 1 base and 0 bases, in that order; junction bases with no gene match: 4. For the CDR3, the DNA is TGTGCCAGCAGCTTGCAGGGGGGAGATAGCAATCAGCCCCAGCATTTT. Its translation: CASSLQGGDSNQPQHF. Using reference TRBV5-5 and TRBJ1-5 for the parts outside the CDR3, the full variable domain is DAGVTQSPTHLIKTRGQQVTLRCSPISGHKSVSWYQQVLGQGPQFIFQYYEKEERGRGNFPDRFSARQFPNYSSELNVNALLLGDSALYLCASSLQGGDSNQPQHFGDGTRLSIL.

In this sample, this clonotype turned up many times. The chain is built from TRBV7-9 and TRBJ1-1; weak D call: TRBD1 (6 bases). Trimming removed 4 bases from V and 3 bases from J, with 15 bases in between. Per the germline V gene, CDR1 is SEHNR and CDR2 is FQNEAQ (reference sequence). This CDR3 has 15 residues. The CDR3 loop is CASSSPSGGDTEAFF. Here the CDR3 DNA reads TGTGCCAGCAGCTCTCCCTCGGGGGGCGACACTGAAGCTTTCTTT. Filled out from reference TRBV7-9 and TRBJ1-1, the complete variable domain reads DTGVSQNPRHKITKRGQNVTFRCDPISEHNRLYWYRQTLGQGPEFLTYFQNEAQLEKSRLLSDRFSAERPKGSFSTLEIQRTEQGDSAMYLCASSSPSGGDTEAFFGQGTRLTVV.

The sample holds many counts of this clonotype. V and J are TRBV27 and TRBJ2-1, with D maybe TRBD1 (5 bases). The CDR3 contains 15 residues. CDR1 and CDR2 (germline): MNHEY, SMNVEV (reference sequence). V lost 5 bases and J 6 bases, leaving 17 bases between the germline ends. CDR3 DNA: TGTGCCAGCAGTCCTTACCCTCCAGGGTCCAATGAGCAGTTCTTC. This translates into CASSPYPPGSNEQFF.

This clonotype was observed at least ten times. The chain is built from TRBV20-1 and TRBJ2-2; 12 bases map to TRBD1. CDR3 length: 17 residues. V trimming: 5 bases; J trimming: 4 bases; junction bases outside the gene matches: 11. Looked up from germline, CDR1 is DFQATT and CDR2 is SNEGSKA (reference sequence). The CDR3 sequence is CSAPARGQGASTGELFF. DNA of the CDR3: TGCAGTGCTCCAGCCCGGGGACAGGGGGCGAGCACCGGGGAGCTGTTTTTT.

This clonotype was counted many times. The gene calls are TRBV7-2 and TRBJ1-1, with D uncertain. This CDR3 is built from 13 residues. The V end lost 8 bases, the J end lost 5 bases, and 15 bases lay between the germline ends. In germline, CDR1 is SGHTA, CDR2 FQGNSA. CDR3 sequence reads: CASQESPGTEAFF. The CDR3 DNA reads as TGTGCCAGCCAGGAGTCCCCTGGGACTGAAGCTTTCTTT.

This clonotype was counted a few times. The genes are TRBV5-5 and TRBJ1-6; D may be TRBD1 (6 bases). Per the germline V gene, CDR1 is SGHKS and CDR2 is YYEKEE (reference sequence). The length of the CDR3 is 16 residues. The V end lost 0 bases, the J end lost 10 bases, and 17 bases lay between the germline ends. CDR3 residues: CASSLAQGQRDSPLHF. The CDR3 coding sequence is TGTGCCAGCAGCTTGGCCCAGGGGCAGAGAGACTCACCCCTCCACTTT.

The chain has TRBV29-1 and TRBJ2-1; D tentatively fits TRBD1 or TRBD2 (5 bases each). CDR1 is SQVTM, CDR2 ANQGSEA, per germline. V dropped 6 bases and J dropped 7 bases, with 13 bases sitting between them. The CDR3 totals 12 residues. In nucleotides, the CDR3 is TGCAGCGTGCCCATGGGGGTAAATGAGCAGTTCTTC. This translates into CSVPMGVNEQFF.

This clonotype has ten or more counts. The V call is TRBV5-1, the J call TRBJ1-1; no definite D call. From germline, CDR1 is SGHRS and CDR2 YFSETQ. The V and J ends lost 5 bases and 0 bases respectively, with 11 bases between them. The CDR3 is made up of 14 amino acids. CDR3 protein: CASSPGTMNTEAFF. CDR3 nucleotide sequence: TGCGCCAGCAGTCCCGGCACCATGAACACTGAAGCTTTCTTT. The whole variable domain, remainder taken from reference TRBV5-1 and TRBJ1-1, is KAGVTQTPRYLIKTRGQQVTLSCSPISGHRSVSWYQQTPGQGLQFLFEYFSETQRNKGNFPGRFSGRQFSNSRSEMNVSTLELGDSALYLCASSPGTMNTEAFFGQGTRLTVV.

V gene TRBV28 combines with J gene TRBJ2-7; 8 bases are a match to TRBD2. Germline V gene sequence: CDR1 MDHEN, CDR2 SYDVKM. V lost 6 bases, J lost 5 bases, and 24 bases stayed unmatched. This CDR3 region has 19 residues. The CDR3 bases are TGTGCCAGCAGCCTCGGGGTTAGCTCCTTTGGCGGGAGGCCCCACGAGCAGTACTTC. Translated, it gives CASSLGVSSFGGRPHEQYF.

This clonotype was detected a few times. The V call is TRBV6-1, the J call TRBJ2-3; 11 nucleotides agree with TRBD1. The CDR3 runs 15 residues. The germline CDR1 and CDR2 sequences are MNHNS and SASEGT. The V and J ends lost 6 bases and 5 bases, in that order; junction bases with no gene match: 7. CDR3 sequence: CASRLRDRGRDTQYF. The CDR3 nucleotides read TGTGCCAGCAGACTCCGGGACAGGGGGAGAGATACGCAGTATTTT.

Ten or more counts support this clonotype. V and J are TRBV12-3 or TRBV12-4 and TRBJ1-5; D unclear. Trimming cost V 2 bases and J 7 bases, with 12 bases left between them. This CDR3 contains 14 residues. Here the CDR3 DNA reads TGTGCCAGCAGTTTAATGACCTCCCGGCAGCCCCAGCATTTT. It is translated as CASSLMTSRQPQHF.

Points on this clonotype: This may be a read error, as it is one base from a much larger clone. V is TRBV20-1 and J is TRBJ1-2; D unclear. The CDR3 runs 13 residues. CDR1 is DFQATT, CDR2 SNEGSKA, per germline (reference sequence). Trimming stripped 5 bases from V and 4 bases from J, with 14 bases between. CDR3 DNA sequence: TGCAGTGCTGGGCCGATGCGGGGCTATGGCTACACCTTC. It encodes CSAGPMRGYGYTF.

This clonotype has ten or more counts. The chain carries TRBV4-3 and TRBJ2-7; weak D call: TRBD1 (6 bases). Trimming removed 4 bases from V and 3 bases from J, with 10 bases in between. CDR1 and CDR2 from the germline V gene are LGHNA and YSLEER. The CDR3 totals 13 residues. The CDR3 DNA is TGCGCCAGCAGCCGCGCCAGGGGCTACGAGCAGTACTTC. The encoded protein is CASSRARGYEQYF.

This clonotype was recorded at least ten times. The CDR3 loop reads CATGTGAYEQYF. As DNA, the CDR3 is TGTGCCACCGGGACAGGGGCCTACGAGCAGTACTTC. The chain links TRBV10-3 to TRBJ2-7, with 10 bases lining up with TRBD1. With V trimmed by 10 bases and J by 2 bases, 2 bases remained unmatched. The CDR3 length is 12 residues. Germline V gene data show CDR1 as ENHRY and CDR2 as SYGVKD.

This clonotype was recorded once. The rearrangement links TRBV5-1 to TRBJ2-1, with TRBD1 identical over 8 bases. J gave up 4 bases and V 2 bases, and 11 bases lay outside the gene matches. Germline values: CDR1 SGHRS, CDR2 YFSETQ. The CDR3 is 17 amino acids. This chain's CDR3 is CASSFVPQGQGYNEQFF. In nucleotides, the CDR3 is TGCGCCAGCAGCTTCGTCCCCCAAGGACAGGGATACAATGAGCAGTTCTTC. Full variable domain (remainder filled in from reference TRBV5-1 and TRBJ2-1): KAGVTQTPRYLIKTRGQQVTLSCSPISGHRSVSWYQQTPGQGLQFLFEYFSETQRNKGNFPGRFSGRQFSNSRSEMNVSTLELGDSALYLCASSFVPQGQGYNEQFFGPGTRLTVL.